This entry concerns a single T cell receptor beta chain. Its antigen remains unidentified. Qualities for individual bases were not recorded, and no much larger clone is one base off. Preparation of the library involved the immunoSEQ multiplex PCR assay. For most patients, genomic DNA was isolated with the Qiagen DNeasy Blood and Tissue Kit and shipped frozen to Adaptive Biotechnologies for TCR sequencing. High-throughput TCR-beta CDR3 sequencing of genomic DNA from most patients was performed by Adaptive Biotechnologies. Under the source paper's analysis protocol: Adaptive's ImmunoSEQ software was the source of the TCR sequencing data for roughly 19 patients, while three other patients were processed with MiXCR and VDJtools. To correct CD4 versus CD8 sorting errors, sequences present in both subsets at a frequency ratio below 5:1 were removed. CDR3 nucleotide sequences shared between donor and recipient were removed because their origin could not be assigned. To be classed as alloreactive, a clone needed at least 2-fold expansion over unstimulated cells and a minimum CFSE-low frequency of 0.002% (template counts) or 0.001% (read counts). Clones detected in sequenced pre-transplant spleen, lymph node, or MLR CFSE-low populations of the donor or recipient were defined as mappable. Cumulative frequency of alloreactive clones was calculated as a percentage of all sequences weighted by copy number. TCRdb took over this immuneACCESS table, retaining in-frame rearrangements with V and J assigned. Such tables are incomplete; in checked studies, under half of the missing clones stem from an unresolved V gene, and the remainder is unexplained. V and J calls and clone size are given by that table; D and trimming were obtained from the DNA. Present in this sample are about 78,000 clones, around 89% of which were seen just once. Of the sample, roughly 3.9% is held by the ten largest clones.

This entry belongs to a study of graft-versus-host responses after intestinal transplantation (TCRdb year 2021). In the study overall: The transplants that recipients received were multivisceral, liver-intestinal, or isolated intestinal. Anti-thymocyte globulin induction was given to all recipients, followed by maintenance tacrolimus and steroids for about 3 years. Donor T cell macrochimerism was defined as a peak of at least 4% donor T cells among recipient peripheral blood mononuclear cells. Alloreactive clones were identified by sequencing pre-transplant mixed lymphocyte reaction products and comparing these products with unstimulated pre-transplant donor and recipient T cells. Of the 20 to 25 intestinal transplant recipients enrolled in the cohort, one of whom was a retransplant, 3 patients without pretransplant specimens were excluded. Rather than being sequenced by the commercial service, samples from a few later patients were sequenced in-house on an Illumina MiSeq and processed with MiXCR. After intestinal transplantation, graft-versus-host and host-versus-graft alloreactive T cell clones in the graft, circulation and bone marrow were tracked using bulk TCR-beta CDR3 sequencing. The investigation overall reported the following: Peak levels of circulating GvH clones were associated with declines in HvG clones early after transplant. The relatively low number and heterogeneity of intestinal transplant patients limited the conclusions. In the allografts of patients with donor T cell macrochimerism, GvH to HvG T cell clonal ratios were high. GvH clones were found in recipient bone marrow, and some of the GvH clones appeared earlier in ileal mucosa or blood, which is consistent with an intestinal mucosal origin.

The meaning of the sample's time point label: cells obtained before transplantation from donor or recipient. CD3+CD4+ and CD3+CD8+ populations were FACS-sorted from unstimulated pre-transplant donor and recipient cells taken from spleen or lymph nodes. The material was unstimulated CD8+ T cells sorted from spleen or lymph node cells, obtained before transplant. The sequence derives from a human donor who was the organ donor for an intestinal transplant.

The nucleotide sequence is given as TGTGCCATCAGTGAGGGGGGCAGGCCCAATGAGCAGTTCTTC. Translation gives CAISEGGRPNEQFF. This sequence uses TRBV10-3 and TRBJ2-1; the D gene is possibly TRBD1, with 6 bases matching. CDR3 length: 14 amino acids, cysteine to phenylalanine. Of all the DNA, just the CDR3 is kept, 42 bases in frame from base 1. According to the germline V gene, CDR1 reads ENHRY and CDR2 reads SYGVKD. Trimming costs V 2 bases and J 6 bases, and their ends lie 11 bases apart.